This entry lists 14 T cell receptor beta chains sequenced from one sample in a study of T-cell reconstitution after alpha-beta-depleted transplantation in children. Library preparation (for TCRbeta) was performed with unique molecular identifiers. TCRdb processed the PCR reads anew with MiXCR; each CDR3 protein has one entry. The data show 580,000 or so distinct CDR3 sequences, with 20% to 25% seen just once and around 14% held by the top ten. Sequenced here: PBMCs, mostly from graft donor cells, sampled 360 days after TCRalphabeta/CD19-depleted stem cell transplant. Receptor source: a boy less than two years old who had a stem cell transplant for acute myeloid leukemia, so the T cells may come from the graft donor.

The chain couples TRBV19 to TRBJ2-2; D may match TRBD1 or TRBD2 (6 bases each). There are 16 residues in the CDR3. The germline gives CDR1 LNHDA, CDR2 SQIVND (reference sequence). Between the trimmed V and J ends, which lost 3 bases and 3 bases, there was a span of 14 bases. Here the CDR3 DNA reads TGTGCCAGTAGTATTCGCCGGGGGCGCGACACCGGGGAGCTGTTTTTT. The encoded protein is CASSIRRGRDTGELFF.

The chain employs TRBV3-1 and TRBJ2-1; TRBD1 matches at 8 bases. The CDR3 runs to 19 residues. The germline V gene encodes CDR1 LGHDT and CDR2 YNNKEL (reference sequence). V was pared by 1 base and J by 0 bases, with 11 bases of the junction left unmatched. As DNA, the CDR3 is TGTGCCAGCAGCCAAGGCCAGTCGCCGGACAGGGTCTCCTACAATGAGCAGTTCTTC. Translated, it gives CASSQGQSPDRVSYNEQFF.

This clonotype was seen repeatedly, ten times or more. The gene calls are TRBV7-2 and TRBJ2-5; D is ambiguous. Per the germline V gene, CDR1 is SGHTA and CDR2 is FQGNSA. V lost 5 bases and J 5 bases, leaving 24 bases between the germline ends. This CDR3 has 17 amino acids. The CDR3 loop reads CASSLNTLLVFSETQYF. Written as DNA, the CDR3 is TGTGCCAGCAGCCTAAACACACTACTCGTCTTTTCTGAGACCCAGTACTTC.

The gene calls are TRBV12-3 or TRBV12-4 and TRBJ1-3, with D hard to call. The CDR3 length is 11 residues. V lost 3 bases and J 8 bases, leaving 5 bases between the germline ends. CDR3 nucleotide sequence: TGTGCCAGCAGTTTCGGTGACACCATATATTTT. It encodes CASSFGDTIYF.

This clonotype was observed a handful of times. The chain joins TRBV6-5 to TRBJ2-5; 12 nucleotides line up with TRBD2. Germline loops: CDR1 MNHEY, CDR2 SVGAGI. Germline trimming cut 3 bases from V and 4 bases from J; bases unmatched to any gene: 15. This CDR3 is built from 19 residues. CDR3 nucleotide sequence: TGTGCCAGCAGTTATTCTAGCGGGGGGGCCATTGAAGCGTCAGAGACCCAGTACTTC. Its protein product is CASSYSSGGAIEASETQYF.

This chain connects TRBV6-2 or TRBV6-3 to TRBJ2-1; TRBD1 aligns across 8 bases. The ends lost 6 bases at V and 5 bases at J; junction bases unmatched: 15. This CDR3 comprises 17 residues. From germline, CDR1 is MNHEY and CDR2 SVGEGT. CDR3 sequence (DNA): TGTGCCAGCAGGGGGATCTGGACAGGGAGGCGCGACAATGAGCAGTTCTTC. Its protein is CASRGIWTGRRDNEQFF.

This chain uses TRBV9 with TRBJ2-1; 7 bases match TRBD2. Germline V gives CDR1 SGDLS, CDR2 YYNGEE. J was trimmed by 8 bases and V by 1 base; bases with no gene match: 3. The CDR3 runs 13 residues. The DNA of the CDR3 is TGTGCCAGCAGCGTATGGGCGGGGGATGAGCAGTTCTTC. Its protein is CASSVWAGDEQFF. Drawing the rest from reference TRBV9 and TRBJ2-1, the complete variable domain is DSGVTQTPKHLITATGQRVTLRCSPRSGDLSVYWYQQSLDQGLQFLIQYYNGEERAKGNILERFSAQQFPDLHSELNLSSLELGDSALYFCASSVWAGDEQFFGPGTRLTVL.

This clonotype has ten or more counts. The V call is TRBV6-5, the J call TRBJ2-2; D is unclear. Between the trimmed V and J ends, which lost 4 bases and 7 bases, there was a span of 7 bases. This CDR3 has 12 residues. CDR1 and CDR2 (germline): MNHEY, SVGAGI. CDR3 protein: CASSSQGGELFF. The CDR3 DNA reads TGTGCCAGCAGTTCGCAAGGCGGGGAGCTGTTTTTT.

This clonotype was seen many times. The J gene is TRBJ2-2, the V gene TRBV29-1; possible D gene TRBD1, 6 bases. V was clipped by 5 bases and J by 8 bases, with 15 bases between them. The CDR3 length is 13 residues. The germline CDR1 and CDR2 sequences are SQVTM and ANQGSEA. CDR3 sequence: CSVTGNRAGELFF. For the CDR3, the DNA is TGCAGCGTTACAGGGAATCGCGCGGGGGAGCTGTTTTTT.

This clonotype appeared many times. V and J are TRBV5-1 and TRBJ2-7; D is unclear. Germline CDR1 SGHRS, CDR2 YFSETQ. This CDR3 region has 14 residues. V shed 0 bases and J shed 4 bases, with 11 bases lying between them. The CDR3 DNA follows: TGCGCCAGCAGCTTGGAAGGGAACGAGTACGAGCAGTACTTC. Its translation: CASSLEGNEYEQYF.

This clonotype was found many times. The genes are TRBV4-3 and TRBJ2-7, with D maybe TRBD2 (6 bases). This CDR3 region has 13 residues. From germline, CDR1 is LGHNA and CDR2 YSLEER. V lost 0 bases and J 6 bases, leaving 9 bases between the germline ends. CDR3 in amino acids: CASSQESGGEQYF. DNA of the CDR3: TGCGCCAGCAGCCAAGAATCCGGGGGCGAGCAGTACTTC.

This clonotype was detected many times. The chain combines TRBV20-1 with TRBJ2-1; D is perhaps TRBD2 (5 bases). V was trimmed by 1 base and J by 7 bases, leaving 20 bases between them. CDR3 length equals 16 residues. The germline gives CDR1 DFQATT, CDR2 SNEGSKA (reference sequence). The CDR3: CSARVMSGRGLNEQFF. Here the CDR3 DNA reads TGCAGTGCTAGAGTGATGAGTGGGAGAGGATTAAATGAGCAGTTCTTC.

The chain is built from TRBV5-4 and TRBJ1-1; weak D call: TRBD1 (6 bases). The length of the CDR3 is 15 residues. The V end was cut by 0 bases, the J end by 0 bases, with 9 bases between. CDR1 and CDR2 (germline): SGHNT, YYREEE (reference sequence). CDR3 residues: CASSLDRDMNTEAFF. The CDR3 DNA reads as TGTGCCAGCAGCTTGGACAGGGACATGAACACTGAAGCTTTCTTT. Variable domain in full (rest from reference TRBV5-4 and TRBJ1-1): ETGVTQSPTHLIKTRGQQVTLRCSSQSGHNTVSWYQQALGQGPQFIFQYYREEENGRGNFPPRFSGLQFPNYSSELNVNALELDDSALYLCASSLDRDMNTEAFFGQGTRLTVV.

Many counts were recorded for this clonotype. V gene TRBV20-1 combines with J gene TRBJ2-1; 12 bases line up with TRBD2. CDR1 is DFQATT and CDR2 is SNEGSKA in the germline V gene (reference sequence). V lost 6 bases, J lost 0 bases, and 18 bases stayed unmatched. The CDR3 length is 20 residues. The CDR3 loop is CSARTSGGPLHSSSYNEQFF. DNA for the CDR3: TGCAGTGCGCGTACTAGCGGGGGGCCCCTTCACTCGAGCTCCTACAATGAGCAGTTCTTC.